Presented here are 2 T cell receptor beta chains from one specimen sequenced in a study of cytomegalovirus exposure and HLA in healthy donors. The PCR ran on 60 Vbeta and 13 Jbeta primers. Sequencing used immunoSEQ multiplex PCR; TCRdb keeps in-frame clones, though not all of them. Of fewer than 250,000 clones in the sample, approximately 70% were seen once. Sequencing was carried out using PBMCs. The origin of the receptors is a woman in her twenties or thirties in good health and CMV-seronegative.

The J gene is TRBJ2-7, the V gene TRBV5-1; D is undetermined. The CDR3 is made up of 13 amino acids. Germline CDR1 reads SGHRS; CDR2 reads YFSETQ. V dropped 0 bases and J dropped 4 bases, with 8 bases sitting between them. Here the CDR3 DNA reads TGCGCCAGCAGCTTGGGAGGCTTGTACGAGCAGTACTTC. Encoded protein: CASSLGGLYEQYF.

This clone showed up just once. The rearrangement joins TRBV11-2 to TRBJ2-7; possible D gene TRBD2, 6 bases. The length of the CDR3 is 14 residues. Germline V gives CDR1 SGHAT, CDR2 FQNNGV. V was shortened by 5 bases and J by 6 bases, with 17 bases between the two germline ends. The CDR3 loop is CASSELRGRREQYF. In nucleotides, the CDR3 is TGTGCCAGCAGCGAACTTCGAGGGAGGCGCGAGCAGTACTTC. Looking up the rest from reference TRBV11-2 and TRBJ2-7 gives the full variable domain: EAGVAQSPRYKIIEKRQSVAFWCNPISGHATLYWYQQILGQGPKLLIQFQNNGVVDDSQLPKDRFSAERLKGVDSTLKIQPAKLEDSAVYLCASSELRGRREQYFGPGTRLTVT.